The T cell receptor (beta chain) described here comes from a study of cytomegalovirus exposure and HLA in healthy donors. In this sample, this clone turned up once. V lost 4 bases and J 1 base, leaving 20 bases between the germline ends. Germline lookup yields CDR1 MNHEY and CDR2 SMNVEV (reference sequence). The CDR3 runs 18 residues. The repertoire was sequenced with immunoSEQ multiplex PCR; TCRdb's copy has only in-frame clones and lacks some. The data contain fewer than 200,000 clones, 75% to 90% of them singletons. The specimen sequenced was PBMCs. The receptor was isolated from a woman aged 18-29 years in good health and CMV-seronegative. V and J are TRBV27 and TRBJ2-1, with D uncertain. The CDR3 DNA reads TGTGCCAGCAGTTATGTAGTCGGGTTACTGATATCCTACAATGAGCAGTTCTTC. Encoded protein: CASSYVVGLLISYNEQFF.